This TCR beta chain comes out of a study of beta chain features in type 1 diabetes. General study points: TCRB CDR3 length was moderately but significantly reduced in all four CD4+ subsets of Type 1 diabetes patients.

Isolated RNA was reverse transcribed in full, so expressed TCRB transcripts were sequenced. Measured with immunoSEQ multiplex PCR; TCRdb has only the in-frame clones, and not every one. The table records hundreds of thousands of clones, more than 12% of them present only once. On this clone itself: The antigen is not known.

Trimming took off 4 bases at V and 2 bases at J, with 5 bases between the two ends. Germline V gene data show CDR1 as MNHEY and CDR2 as SVGAGI. This CDR3 is 13 amino acids long. The chain recombines TRBV6-5 with TRBJ1-4; no definite D call. The sequencing sample was made of naive CD4+ T cells from blood. The sequence came from a man between 18 and 35 years old with type 1 diabetes. CDR3 residues: CASSLTTNEKLFF. Here the CDR3 DNA reads TGTGCCAGCAGTTTAACGACTAATGAAAAACTGTTTTTT.